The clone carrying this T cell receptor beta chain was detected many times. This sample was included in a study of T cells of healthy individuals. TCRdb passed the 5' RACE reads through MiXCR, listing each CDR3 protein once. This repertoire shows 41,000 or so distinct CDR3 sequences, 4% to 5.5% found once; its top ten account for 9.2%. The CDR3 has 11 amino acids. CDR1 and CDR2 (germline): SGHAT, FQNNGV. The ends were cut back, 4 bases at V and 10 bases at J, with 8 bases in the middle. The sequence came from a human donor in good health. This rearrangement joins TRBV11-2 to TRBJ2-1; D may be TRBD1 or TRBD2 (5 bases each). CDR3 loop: CASSWGPEQFF. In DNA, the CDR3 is TGTGCCAGCAGCTGGGGACCCGAGCAGTTCTTC.